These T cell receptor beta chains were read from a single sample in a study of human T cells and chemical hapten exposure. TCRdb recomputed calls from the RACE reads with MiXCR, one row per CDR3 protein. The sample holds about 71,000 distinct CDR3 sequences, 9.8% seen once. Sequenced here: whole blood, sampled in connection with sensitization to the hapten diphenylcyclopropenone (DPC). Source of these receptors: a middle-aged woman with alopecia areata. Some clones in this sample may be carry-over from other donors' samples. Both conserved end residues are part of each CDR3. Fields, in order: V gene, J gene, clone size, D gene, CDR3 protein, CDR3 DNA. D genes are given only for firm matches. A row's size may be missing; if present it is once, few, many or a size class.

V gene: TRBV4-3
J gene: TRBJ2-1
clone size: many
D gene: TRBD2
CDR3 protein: CASSQRTSGGARSYNEQFF
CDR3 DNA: TGCGCCAGCAGCCAACGGACTAGCGGGGGGGCGAGGTCCTACAATGAGCAGTTCTTC

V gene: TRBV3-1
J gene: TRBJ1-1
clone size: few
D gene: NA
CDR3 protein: CASSQRQNTEAFF
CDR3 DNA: TGTGCCAGCAGCCAAAGGCAGAACACTGAAGCTTTCTTT

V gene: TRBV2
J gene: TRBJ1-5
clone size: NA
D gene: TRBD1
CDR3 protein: CASYRDRGQRNQPQHF
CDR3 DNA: TGTGCCAGCTACCGGGACAGGGGGCAACGCAATCAGCCCCAGCATTTT

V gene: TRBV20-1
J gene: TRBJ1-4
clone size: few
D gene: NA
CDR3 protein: CSARDLGRANEKLFF
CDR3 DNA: TGCAGTGCTAGAGATCTCGGCCGAGCAAATGAAAAACTGTTTTTT

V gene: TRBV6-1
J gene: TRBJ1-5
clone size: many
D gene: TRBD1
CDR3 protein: CASRGPGQGSQPQHF
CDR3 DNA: TGTGCCAGCAGGGGACCTGGACAGGGTAGTCAGCCCCAGCATTTT

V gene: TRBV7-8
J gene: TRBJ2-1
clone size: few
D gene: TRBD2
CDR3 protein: CASSLVGTSGAYNEQFF
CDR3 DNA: TGTGCCAGCAGCTTAGTAGGGACTAGCGGGGCCTACAATGAGCAGTTCTTC

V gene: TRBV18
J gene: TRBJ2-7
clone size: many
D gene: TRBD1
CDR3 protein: CASSPAQGAIDEQYF
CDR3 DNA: TGTGCCAGCTCACCAGCCCAGGGGGCCATCGACGAGCAGTACTTC

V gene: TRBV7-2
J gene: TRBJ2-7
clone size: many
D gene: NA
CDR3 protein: CASSLALGSSYEQYF
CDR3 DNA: TGTGCCAGCAGCTTAGCGCTCGGCAGCTCCTACGAGCAGTACTTC

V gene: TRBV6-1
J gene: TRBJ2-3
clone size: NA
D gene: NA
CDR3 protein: CASSELTRATDTQYF
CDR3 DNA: TGTGCCAGCAGTGAACTGACTCGTGCCACAGATACGCAGTATTTT

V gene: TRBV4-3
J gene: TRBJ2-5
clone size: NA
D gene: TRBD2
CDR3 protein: CASSQNIGRGQETQYF
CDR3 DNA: TGCGCCAGCAGCCAAAACATTGGGAGGGGCCAAGAGACCCAGTACTTC

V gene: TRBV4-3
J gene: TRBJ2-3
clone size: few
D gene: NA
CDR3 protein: CASSPGSPIDTQYF
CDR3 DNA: TGCGCCAGCTCACCGGGATCCCCTATAGATACGCAGTATTTT

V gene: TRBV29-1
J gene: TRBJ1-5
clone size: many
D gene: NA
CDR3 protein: CSVQSGNQPQHF
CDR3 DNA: TGCAGCGTTCAGTCGGGCAATCAGCCCCAGCATTTT

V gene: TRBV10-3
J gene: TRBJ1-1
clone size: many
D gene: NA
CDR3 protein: CAISVSGMEAFF
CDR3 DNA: TGTGCCATCAGTGTCTCGGGGATGGAAGCTTTCTTT

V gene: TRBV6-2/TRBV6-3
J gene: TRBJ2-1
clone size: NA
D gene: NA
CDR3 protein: CASTPSAHEQFF
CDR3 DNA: TGTGCCAGCACCCCATCGGCACATGAGCAGTTCTTC

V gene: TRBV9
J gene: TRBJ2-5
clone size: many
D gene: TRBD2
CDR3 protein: CASSVAAGGPETQYF
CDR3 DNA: TGTGCCAGCAGCGTAGCCGCGGGGGGGCCAGAGACCCAGTACTTC

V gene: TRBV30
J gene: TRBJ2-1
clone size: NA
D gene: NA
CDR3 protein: CAWSPGGGRGEQFF
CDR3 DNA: TGTGCCTGGAGCCCAGGGGGGGGCCGAGGTGAGCAGTTCTTC

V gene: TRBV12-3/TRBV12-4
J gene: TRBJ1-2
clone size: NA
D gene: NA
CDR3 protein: CASSLDGGNYGYTF
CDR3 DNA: TGTGCCAGCAGTTTAGACGGGGGGAACTATGGCTACACCTTC

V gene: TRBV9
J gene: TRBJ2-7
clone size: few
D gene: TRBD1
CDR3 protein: CASSVGQGPAPPPQYF
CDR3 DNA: TGTGCCAGCAGCGTAGGACAGGGGCCGGCGCCCCCGCCGCAGTACTTC

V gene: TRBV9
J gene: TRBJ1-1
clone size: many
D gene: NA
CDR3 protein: CASSVGSSGGLYEAFF
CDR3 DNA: TGTGCCAGCAGCGTAGGGTCAAGTGGGGGGCTGTATGAAGCTTTCTTT

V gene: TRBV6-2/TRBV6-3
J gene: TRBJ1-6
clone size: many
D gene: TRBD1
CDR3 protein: CASSPGDRSILLLHF
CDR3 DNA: TGTGCCAGCAGTCCAGGGGACAGGTCCATTCTCCTTCTCCATTTT

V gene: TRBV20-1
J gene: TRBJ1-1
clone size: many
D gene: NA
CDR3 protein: CSASKDPKGAFF
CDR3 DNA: TGCAGTGCTAGTAAGGACCCTAAGGGAGCTTTCTTT

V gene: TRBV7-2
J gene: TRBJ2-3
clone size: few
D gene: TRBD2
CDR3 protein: CASSSSGASTDTQYF
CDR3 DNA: TGTGCCAGCAGCTCTAGCGGAGCTAGCACAGATACGCAGTATTTT

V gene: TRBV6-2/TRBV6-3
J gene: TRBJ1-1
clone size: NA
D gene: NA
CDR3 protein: CASSYRIGGNVYTEAFF
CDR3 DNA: TGTGCCAGCAGTTACAGGATCGGGGGTAATGTTTACACTGAAGCTTTCTTT

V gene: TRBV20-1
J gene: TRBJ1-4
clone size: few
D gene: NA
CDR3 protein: CSARREKLFF
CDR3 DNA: TGCAGTGCCAGGCGGGAAAAACTGTTTTTT

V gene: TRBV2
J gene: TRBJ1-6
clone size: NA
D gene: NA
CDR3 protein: CASRGTANSPLHF
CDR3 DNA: TGTGCCAGCAGGGGGACGGCTAATTCACCCCTCCACTTT

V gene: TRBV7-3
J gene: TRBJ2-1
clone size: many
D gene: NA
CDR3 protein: CASSATRSSYNEQFF
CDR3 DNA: TGTGCCAGCAGCGCCACCCGTAGCTCCTACAATGAGCAGTTCTTC

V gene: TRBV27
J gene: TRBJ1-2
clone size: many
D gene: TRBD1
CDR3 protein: CASSSGQGYGYTF
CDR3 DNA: TGTGCCAGCAGTTCGGGACAGGGCTATGGCTACACCTTC

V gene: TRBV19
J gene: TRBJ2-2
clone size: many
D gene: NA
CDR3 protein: CASRHRHQGRSSAGELFF
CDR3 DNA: TGTGCCAGCCGACACCGACATCAGGGGAGGTCCTCGGCCGGGGAGCTGTTTTTT

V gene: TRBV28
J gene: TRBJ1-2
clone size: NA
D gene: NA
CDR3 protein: CASSLVGLGFPDYGYTF
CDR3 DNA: TGTGCCAGCAGTTTAGTAGGGTTGGGGTTCCCCGACTATGGCTACACCTTC

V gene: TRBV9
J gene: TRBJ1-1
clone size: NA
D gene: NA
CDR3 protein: CASSTRGSTEAFF
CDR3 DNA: TGTGCCAGCAGCACCCGAGGGTCCACTGAAGCTTTCTTT

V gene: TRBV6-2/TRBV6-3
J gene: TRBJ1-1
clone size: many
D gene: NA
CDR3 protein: CASSFGHTEAFF
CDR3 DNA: TGTGCCAGCAGTTTCGGGCACACTGAAGCTTTCTTT

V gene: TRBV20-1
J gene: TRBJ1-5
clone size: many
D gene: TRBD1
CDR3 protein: CSANGQGNQPQHF
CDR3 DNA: TGCAGTGCTAACGGACAGGGCAATCAGCCCCAGCATTTT

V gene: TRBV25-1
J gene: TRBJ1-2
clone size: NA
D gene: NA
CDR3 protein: CASSREVSGYTF
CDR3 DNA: TGTGCCAGCAGTCGAGAGGTTTCTGGCTACACCTTC

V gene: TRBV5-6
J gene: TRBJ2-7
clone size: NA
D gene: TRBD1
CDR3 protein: CASSTPGGPSYEQYF
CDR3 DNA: TGTGCCAGCAGCACTCCAGGGGGTCCTTCCTACGAGCAGTACTTC

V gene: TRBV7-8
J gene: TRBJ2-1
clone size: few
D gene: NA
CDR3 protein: CASSFPGATTYEQFF
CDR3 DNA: TGTGCCAGCAGCTTCCCCGGGGCAACTACCTATGAGCAGTTCTTC

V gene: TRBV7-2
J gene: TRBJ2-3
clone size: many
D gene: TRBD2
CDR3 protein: CASSVSTSGGGLTDTQYF
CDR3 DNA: TGTGCCAGCAGCGTCTCTACTAGCGGGGGAGGACTCACAGATACGCAGTATTTT

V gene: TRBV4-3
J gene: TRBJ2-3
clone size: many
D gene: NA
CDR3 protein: CASSQGGFRTDTQYF
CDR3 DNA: TGCGCCAGCAGCCAAGGAGGGTTTCGGACAGATACGCAGTATTTT

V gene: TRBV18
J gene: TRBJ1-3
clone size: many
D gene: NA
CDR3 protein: CASSPQPDSSGNTIYF
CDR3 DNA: TGTGCCAGCTCACCACAGCCTGACAGCTCTGGAAACACCATATATTTT

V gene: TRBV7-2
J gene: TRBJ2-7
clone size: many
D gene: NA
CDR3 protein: CASSLEVAQYF
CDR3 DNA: TGTGCCAGCAGCTTGGAAGTTGCGCAGTACTTC

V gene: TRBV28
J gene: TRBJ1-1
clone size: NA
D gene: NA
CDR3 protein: CASTRQRNTEAFF
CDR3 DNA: TGTGCCAGCACTAGACAGAGAAACACTGAAGCTTTCTTT

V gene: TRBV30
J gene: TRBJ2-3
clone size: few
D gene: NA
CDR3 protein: CAWSTGDENTQYF
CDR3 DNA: TGTGCCTGGAGTACGGGGGACGAGAATACGCAGTATTTT

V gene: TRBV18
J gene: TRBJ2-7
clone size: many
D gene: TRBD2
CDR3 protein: CASSPSRLAASSYEQYF
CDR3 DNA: TGTGCCAGCTCACCAAGCAGACTAGCGGCTTCCTCCTACGAGCAGTACTTC

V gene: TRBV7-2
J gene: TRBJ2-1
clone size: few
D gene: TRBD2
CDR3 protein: CASSLSGSSYNEQFF
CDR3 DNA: TGTGCCAGCAGCTTGAGCGGGAGCTCCTACAATGAGCAGTTCTTC

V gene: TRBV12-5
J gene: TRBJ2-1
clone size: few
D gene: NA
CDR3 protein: CASGLPSLNEQFF
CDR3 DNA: TGTGCTAGTGGTTTGCCTAGCTTGAATGAGCAGTTCTTC

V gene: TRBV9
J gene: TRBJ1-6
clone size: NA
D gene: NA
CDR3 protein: CASSVVGSPLHF
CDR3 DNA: TGTGCCAGCAGCGTGGTGGGGTCACCCCTCCACTTT

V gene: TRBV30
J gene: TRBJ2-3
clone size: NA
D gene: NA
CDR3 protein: CAWSTGKGADTQYF
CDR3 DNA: TGTGCCTGGAGTACAGGGAAAGGGGCAGATACGCAGTATTTT

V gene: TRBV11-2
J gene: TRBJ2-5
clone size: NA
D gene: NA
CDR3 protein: CASSPRLEETQYF
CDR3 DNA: TGTGCCAGCAGCCCCCGACTTGAAGAGACCCAGTACTTC

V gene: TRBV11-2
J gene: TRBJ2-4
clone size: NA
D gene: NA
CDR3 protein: CASSSTNRVNIQYF
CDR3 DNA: TGTGCCAGCAGCTCCACGAACCGGGTGAACATTCAGTACTTC